This T cell receptor (beta chain) was captured in a study of blood T cell repertoires in COVID-19 (dated by TCRdb to about 2020). Regarding the complete study: Collaborator samples came from the United States, Italy and Spain and covered acute and convalescent phases of COVID-19. Where available, HLA class I and class II types were taken from metadata supplied by the sample provider and were not determined by assay-based typing. Deeply sampled blood TCRbeta repertoires from subjects exposed to, actively infected with, or recovered from COVID-19 were included in the dataset. The material from the prospective study consisted of cDNA or gDNA derived from T cells, B-cell-depleted T cells, or PBMCs. The samples were drawn from the first 160 participants of the ongoing ImmuneRACE study and from 1,254 subjects provided by 6 global collaborators. The sample metadata nearly always contained a de-identified subject ID, COVID-19 status, age in years and sex. The repertoires were released in a freely available public database intended as a resource for research on the immune response to SARS-CoV-2. Results and caveats for the whole study, not just this receptor: The quantity of clinical and demographic metadata differed by source and by participant and was supplied without curation.

TCRbeta CDR3 regions were amplified from genomic DNA by means of the immunoSEQ Assay, a bias-controlled multiplex PCR. The paper's processing steps were these. Nucleated cell counts per sample were estimated from amplification of reference gene primers within the assay. Sequence reads were collapsed and filtered to measure the absolute abundance of every unique TCRbeta CDR3 rearrangement. Productive Simpson clonality was computed per sample as the square root of Simpson's diversity index over productive rearrangements. Imported from immuneACCESS, the table was reduced by TCRdb to in-frame sequences with V and J called. These copies leave out some clones; in studies compared against another copy, an unresolved V gene accounts for under half, and the cause of the remainder is not known. V, J and clone size are taken as reported in that table, and D and trimming were inferred from the DNA itself. The sample table records 300,000 to 350,000 clones; 75% to 90% of these occur just once. 2% to 3% of the sample rests with the top ten.

Whole blood was collected in K2EDTA tubes by collaborating institutions according to the institutions' own protocols. For TCRbeta analysis, collaborator samples were shipped as frozen whole blood, as isolated PBMCs, or as DNA extracted from either sample type. In the germline V gene (reference sequence), CDR1 corresponds to SEHNR and CDR2 to FQNEAQ. The CDR3 covers 16 residues, taking in both the cysteine and the phenylalanine. Just the 48-base CDR3 DNA is kept, in frame starting at base 1. Trimming leaves V shorter by 5 bases and J shorter by 0 bases, with the junction holding 8 bases beyond the gene matches. Concerning this clone: What this receptor recognizes is not known. Per-nucleotide qualities are absent, and no much larger clonotype sits a single base away.

The receptor comes from a man younger than 30 with active or convalescent COVID-19. Sequences were obtained from peripheral blood. The chain uses TRBV7-9 and TRBJ2-5; TRBD1 lines up with 8 middle nucleotides. The DNA sequence reads TGTGCCAGCAGCCCGACGGACAGGGTTAACCAAGAGACCCAGTACTTC. Its translation is CASSPTDRVNQETQYF.